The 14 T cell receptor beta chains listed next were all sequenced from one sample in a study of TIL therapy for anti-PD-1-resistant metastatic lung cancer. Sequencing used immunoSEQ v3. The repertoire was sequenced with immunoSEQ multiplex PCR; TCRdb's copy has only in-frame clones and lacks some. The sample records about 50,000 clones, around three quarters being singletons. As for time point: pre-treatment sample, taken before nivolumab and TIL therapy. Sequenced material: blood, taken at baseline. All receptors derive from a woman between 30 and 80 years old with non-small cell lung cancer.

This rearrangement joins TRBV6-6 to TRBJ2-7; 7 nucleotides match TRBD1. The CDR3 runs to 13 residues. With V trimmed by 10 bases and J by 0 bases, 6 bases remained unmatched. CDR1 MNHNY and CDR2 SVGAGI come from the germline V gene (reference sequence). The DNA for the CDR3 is TGTGCCACCTCCGGGACAGTCTCCTACGAGCAGTACTTC. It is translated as CATSGTVSYEQYF.

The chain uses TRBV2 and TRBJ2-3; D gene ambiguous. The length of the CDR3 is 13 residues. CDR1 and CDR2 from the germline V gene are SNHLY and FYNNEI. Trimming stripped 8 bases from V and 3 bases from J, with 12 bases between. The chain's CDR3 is CASFHLRTDTQYF. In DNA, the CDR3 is TGTGCCAGCTTCCACCTCCGGACAGATACGCAGTATTTT. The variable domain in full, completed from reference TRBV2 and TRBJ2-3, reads EPEVTQTPSHQVTQMGQEVILRCVPISNHLYFYWYRQILGQKVEFLVSFYNNEISEKSEIFDDQFSVERPDGSNFTLKIRSTKLEDSAMYFCASFHLRTDTQYFGPGTRLTVL.

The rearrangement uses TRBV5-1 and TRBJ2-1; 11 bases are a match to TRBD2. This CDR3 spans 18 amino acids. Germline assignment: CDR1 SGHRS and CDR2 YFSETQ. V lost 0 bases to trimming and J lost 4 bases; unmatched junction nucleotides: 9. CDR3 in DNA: TGCGCCAGCAGCTTGGGGACCCCTAGCGGGGGGTTTTACAATGAGCAGTTCTTC. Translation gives CASSLGTPSGGFYNEQFF.

The CDR3 spells CASSPRTGDDFEKLFF. The CDR3, as DNA: TGTGCCAGCAGTCCTCGGACAGGGGATGATTTTGAAAAACTGTTTTTT. J is TRBJ1-4 and V is TRBV27, with TRBD1 matching 9 bases. Per the germline V gene, CDR1 is MNHEY and CDR2 is SMNVEV (reference sequence). CDR3 length equals 16 residues. With V trimmed by 5 bases and J by 7 bases, 11 bases remained unmatched.

The CDR3, as DNA: TGTGCCAGCAGCTTGACCGGGGTCGGGGAGCAGTTCTTC. Translated: CASSLTGVGEQFF. J is TRBJ2-1 and V is TRBV7-7, with TRBD2 as a possible D gene (5 bases). The CDR3 has 13 residues. V lost 3 bases and J 10 bases, leaving 13 bases between the germline ends. The germline CDR1 and CDR2 sequences are SSHAT and FNYEAQ (reference sequence).

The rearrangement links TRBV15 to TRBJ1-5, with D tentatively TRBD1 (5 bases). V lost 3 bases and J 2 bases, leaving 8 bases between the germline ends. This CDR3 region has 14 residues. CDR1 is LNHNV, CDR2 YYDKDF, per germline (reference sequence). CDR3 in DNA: TGTGCCACCAGCAGGGGGGGAGGCAATCAGCCCCAGCATTTT. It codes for CATSRGGGNQPQHF.

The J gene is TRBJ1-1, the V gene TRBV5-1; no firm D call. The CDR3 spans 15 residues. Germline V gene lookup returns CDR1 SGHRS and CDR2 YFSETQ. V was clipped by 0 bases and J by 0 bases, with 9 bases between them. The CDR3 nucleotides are TGCGCCAGCAGCTTGGGCGTACGGATGAACACTGAAGCTTTCTTT. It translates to CASSLGVRMNTEAFF.

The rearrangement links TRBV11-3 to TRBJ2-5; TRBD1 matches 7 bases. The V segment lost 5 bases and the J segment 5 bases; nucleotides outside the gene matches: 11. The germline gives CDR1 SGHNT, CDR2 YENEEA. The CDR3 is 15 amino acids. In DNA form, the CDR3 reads TGTGCCAGCAGCGAAACAGGGGTTGGGGGTGAGACCCAGTACTTC. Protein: CASSETGVGGETQYF. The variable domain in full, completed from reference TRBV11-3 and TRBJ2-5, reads EAGVVQSPRYKIIEKKQPVAFWCNPISGHNTLYWYLQNLGQGPELLIRYENEEAVDDSQLPKDRFSAERLKGVDSTLKIQPAELGDSAVYLCASSETGVGGETQYFGPGTRLLVL.

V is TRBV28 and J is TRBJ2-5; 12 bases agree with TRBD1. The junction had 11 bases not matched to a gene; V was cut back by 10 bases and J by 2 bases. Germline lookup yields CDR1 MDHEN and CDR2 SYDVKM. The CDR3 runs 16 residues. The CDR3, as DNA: TGTGCCACCTTCCGGGACAGGGGGCGCAGTCAAGAGACCCAGTACTTC. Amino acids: CATFRDRGRSQETQYF. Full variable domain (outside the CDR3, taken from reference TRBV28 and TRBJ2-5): DVKVTQSSRYLVKRTGEKVFLECVQDMDHENMFWYRQDPGLGLRLIYFSYDVKMKEKGDIPEGYSVSREKKERFSLILESASTNQTSMYLCATFRDRGRSQETQYFGPGTRLLVL.

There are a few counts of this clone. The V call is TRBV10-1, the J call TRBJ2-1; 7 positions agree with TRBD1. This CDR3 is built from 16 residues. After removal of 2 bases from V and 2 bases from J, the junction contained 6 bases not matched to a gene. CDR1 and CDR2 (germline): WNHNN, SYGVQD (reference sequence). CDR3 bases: TGCGCCAGCAGTGAGGCGGACAGGTCACCCTACAATGAGCAGTTCTTC. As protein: CASSEADRSPYNEQFF.

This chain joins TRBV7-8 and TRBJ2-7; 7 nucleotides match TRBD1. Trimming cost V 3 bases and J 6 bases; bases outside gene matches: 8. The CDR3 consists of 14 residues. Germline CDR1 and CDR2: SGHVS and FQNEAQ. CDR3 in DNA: TGTGCCAGCAGCTTGGGGACAGTGGGGCTCGAGCAGTACTTC. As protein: CASSLGTVGLEQYF.

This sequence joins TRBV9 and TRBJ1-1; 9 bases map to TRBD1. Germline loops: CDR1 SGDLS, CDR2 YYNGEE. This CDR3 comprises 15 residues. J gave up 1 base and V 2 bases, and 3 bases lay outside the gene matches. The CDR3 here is CASSVPGQGNTEAFF. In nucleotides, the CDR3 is TGTGCCAGCAGCGTTCCGGGACAGGGGAACACTGAAGCTTTCTTT.

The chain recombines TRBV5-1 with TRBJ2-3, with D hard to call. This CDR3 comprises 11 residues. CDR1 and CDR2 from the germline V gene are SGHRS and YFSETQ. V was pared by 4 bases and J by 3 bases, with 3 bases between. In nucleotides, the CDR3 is TGCGCCAGCAGCGAGACAGATACGCAGTATTTT. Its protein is CASSETDTQYF. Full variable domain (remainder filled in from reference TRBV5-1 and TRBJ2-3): KAGVTQTPRYLIKTRGQQVTLSCSPISGHRSVSWYQQTPGQGLQFLFEYFSETQRNKGNFPGRFSGRQFSNSRSEMNVSTLELGDSALYLCASSETDTQYFGPGTRLTVL.

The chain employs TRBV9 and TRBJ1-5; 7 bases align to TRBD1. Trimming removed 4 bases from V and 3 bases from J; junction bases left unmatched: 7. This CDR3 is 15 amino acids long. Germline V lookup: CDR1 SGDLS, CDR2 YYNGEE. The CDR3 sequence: CASSPGGQLNQPQHF. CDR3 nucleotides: TGTGCCAGCAGCCCCGGGGGACAGCTCAATCAGCCCCAGCATTTT.